This record looks at one T cell receptor beta chain sequence and its context. The sample is drawn from a study of control samples from healthy donors and cancer patients. Measured with immunoSEQ multiplex PCR; TCRdb has only the in-frame clones, and not every one. The sample yields about 170,000 clones, 91% seen once. V was cut by 1 base and J by 6 bases, with 16 bases left in between. CDR1 is SGHAT and CDR2 is FQNNGV in the germline V gene. This CDR3 comprises 16 residues. Source material: blood. This receptor was taken from a woman in her 30s in good health. The chain has TRBV11-2 and TRBJ2-1, with D unclear. The CDR3 is CASSLAVVYRSNEQFF. In nucleotides, the CDR3 is TGTGCCAGCAGCTTAGCGGTGGTGTATCGTTCCAATGAGCAGTTCTTC.